The TCR beta chain under discussion was sequenced for a study of early T cells in non-severe SARS-CoV-2 infection. Unique molecular identifiers (one per individual cDNA molecule) were attached. TCRdb re-called the 5' RACE reads with MiXCR, one entry per CDR3 protein. The repertoire consists of tens of thousands of distinct CDR3 sequences, with about 10% occurring once and the leading ten covering roughly 4.7%. This clonotype turned up a few times. The V end was cut by 5 bases, the J end by 9 bases, with 8 bases between. CDR3 length: 11 amino acids. Germline lookup yields CDR1 SEHNR and CDR2 FQNEAQ (reference sequence).

The chain links TRBV7-9 to TRBJ1-5; no definite D call. Material for sequencing was whole blood. This clonotype was obtained from an adult who was a healthcare worker with PCR-confirmed SARS-CoV-2 infection or an uninfected control (not recorded which). The CDR3 loop reads CASSLLGPQHF. Here the CDR3 DNA reads TGTGCCAGCAGCCTACTAGGGCCCCAGCATTTT.